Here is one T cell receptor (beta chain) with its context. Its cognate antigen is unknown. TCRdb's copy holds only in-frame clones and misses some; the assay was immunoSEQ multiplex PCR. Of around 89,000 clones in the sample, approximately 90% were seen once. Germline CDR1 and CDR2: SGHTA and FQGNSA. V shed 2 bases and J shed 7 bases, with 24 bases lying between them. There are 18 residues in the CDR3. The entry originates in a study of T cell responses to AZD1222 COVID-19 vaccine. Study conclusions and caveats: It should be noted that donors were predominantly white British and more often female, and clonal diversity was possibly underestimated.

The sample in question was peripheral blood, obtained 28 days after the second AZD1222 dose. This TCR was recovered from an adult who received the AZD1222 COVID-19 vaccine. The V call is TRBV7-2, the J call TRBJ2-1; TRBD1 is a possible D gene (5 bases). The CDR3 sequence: CASSLYRGSVIGRNEQFF. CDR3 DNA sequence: TGTGCCAGCAGCTTATATAGGGGATCCGTCATAGGAAGGAATGAGCAGTTCTTC.